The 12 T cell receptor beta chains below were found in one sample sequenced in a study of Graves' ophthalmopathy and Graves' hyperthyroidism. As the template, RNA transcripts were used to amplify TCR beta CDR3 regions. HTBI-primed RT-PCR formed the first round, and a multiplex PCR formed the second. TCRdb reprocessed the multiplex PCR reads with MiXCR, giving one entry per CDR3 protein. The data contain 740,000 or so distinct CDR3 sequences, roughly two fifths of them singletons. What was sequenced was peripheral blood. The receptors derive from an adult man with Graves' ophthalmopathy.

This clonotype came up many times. The CDR3 protein is CASRGGVAYEKLFF. CDR3 DNA sequence: TGTGCCAGCAGAGGGGGGGTGGCTTATGAAAAACTGTTTTTT. The chain carries TRBV25-1 and TRBJ1-4, with D possibly being TRBD1 (6 bases). V was pared by 6 bases and J by 6 bases, with 14 bases between. Germline values: CDR1 MGHDK, CDR2 SYGVNS. The CDR3 has 14 amino acids.

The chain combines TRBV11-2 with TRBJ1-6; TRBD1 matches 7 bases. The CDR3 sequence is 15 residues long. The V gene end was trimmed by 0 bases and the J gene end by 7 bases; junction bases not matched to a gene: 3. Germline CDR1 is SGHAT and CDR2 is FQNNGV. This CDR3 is CASSLEGQMNSPLHF. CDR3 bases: TGTGCCAGCAGCTTAGAGGGACAGATGAATTCACCCCTCCACTTT.

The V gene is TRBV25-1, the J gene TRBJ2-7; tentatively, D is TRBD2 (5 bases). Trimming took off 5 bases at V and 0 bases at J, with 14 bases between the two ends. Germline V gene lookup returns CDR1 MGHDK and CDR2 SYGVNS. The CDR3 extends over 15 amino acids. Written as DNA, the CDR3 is TGTGCCAGCAGTTTATCCCGGGGTCCCTCCTACGAGCAGTACTTC. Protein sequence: CASSLSRGPSYEQYF.

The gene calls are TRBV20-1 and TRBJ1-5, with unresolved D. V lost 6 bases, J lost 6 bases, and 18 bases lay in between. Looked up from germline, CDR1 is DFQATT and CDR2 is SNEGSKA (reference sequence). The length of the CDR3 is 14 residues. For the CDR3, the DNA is TGCAGTGCCAGCAGCCAAACCCAGGCTCAGCCCCAGCATTTT. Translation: CSASSQTQAQPQHF.

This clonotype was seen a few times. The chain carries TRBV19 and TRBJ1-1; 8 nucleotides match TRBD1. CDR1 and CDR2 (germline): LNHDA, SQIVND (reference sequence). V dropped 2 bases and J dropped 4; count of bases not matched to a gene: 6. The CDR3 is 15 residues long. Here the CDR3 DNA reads TGTGCCAGTAGTATAAGGGACAGGCTAATCACTGAAGCTTTCTTT. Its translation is CASSIRDRLITEAFF. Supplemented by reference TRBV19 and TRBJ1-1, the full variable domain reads DGGITQSPKYLFRKEGQNVTLSCEQNLNHDAMYWYRQDPGQGLRLIYYSQIVNDFQKGDIAEGYSVSREKKESFPLTVTSAQKNPTAFYLCASSIRDRLITEAFFGQGTRLTVV.

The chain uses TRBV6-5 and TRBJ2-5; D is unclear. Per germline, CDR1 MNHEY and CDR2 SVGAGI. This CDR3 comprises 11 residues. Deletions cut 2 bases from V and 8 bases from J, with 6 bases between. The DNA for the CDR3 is TGTGCCAGCAGTTACGTGGGAACCCAGTACTTC. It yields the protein CASSYVGTQYF.

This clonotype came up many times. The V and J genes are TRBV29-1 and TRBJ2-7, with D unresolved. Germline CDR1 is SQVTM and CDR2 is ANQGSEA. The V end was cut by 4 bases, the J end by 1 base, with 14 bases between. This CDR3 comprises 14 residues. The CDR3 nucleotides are TGCAGCGTTGTGTGGACGCAAACATCCTACGAGCAGTACTTC. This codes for CSVVWTQTSYEQYF.

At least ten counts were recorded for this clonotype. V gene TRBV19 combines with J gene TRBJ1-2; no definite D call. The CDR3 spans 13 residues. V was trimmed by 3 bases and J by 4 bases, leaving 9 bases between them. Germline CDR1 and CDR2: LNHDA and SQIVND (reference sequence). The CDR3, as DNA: TGTGCCAGTAGTATTGGTCAGATCTATGGCTACACCTTC. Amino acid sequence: CASSIGQIYGYTF.

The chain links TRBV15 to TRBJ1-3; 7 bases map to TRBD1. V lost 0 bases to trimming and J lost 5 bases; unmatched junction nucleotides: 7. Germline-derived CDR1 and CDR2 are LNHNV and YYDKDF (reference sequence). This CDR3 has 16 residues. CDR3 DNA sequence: TGTGCCACCAGCAGAGATAAGAGGGGGCGAAGAAACACCATATATTTT. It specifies CATSRDKRGRRNTIYF.

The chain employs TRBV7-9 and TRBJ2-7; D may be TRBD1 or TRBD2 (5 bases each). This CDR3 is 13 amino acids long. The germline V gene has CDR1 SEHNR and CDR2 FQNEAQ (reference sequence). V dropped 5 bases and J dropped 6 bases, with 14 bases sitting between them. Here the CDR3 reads CASSPGASGEQYF. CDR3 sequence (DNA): TGTGCCAGCAGCCCCGGGGCCTCCGGCGAGCAGTACTTC.

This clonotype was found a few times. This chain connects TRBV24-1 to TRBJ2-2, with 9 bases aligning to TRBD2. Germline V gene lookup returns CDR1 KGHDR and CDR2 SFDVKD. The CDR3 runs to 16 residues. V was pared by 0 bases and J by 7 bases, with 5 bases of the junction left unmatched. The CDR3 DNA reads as TGTGCCACCAGTGATTTGGCACTAGCGGGTTTCGGGGAGCTGTTTTTT. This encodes CATSDLALAGFGELFF.

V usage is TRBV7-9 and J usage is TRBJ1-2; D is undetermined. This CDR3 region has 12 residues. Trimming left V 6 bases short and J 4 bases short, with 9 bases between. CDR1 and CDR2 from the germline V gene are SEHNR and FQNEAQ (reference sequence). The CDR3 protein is CASRARGYGYTF. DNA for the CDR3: TGTGCCAGCAGGGCCCGAGGCTATGGCTACACCTTC.